Shown below are 3 T cell receptor beta chains from a single sample sequenced in a study of T cell repertoires in cytomegalovirus infection. TCRdb ran MiXCR on the reads and lists one entry per CDR3 protein. This repertoire shows about 230,000 distinct CDR3 sequences, under 25% found once; its top ten account for around a sixth. The sequenced sample was CD8+ T cells from PBMCs. Receptor source: a human donor in good health (CMV status not recorded). Some clones in this sample may be carry-over from other donors' samples.

This clonotype was seen many times. The V and J genes are TRBV6-1 and TRBJ1-5; D gene uncertain. Germline-derived CDR1 and CDR2 are MNHNS and SASEGT. CDR3 length: 15 amino acids. Deletions cut 2 bases from V and 2 bases from J, with 10 bases between. The CDR3 protein is CASSELGSGNQPQHF. CDR3 in DNA: TGTGCCAGCAGTGAATTGGGGTCGGGCAATCAGCCCCAGCATTTT.

This clonotype has only a few counts. The chain has TRBV7-2 and TRBJ1-6, with 8 nucleotides matching TRBD1. Trimming cost V 7 bases and J 7 bases; bases outside gene matches: 9. CDR3 length: 15 amino acids. CDR1 SGHTA and CDR2 FQGNSA come from the germline V gene. The CDR3 region has the DNA TGTGCCAGCAACCAGGGGGCTTATGGAAATTCACCCCTCCACTTT. The encoded protein is CASNQGAYGNSPLHF.

This clonotype appeared a few times. This chain links TRBV19 with TRBJ1-1; TRBD1 is a possible D gene (5 bases). Per germline, CDR1 LNHDA and CDR2 SQIVND (reference sequence). The CDR3 is made up of 15 amino acids. V lost 5 bases and J 5 bases, leaving 18 bases between the germline ends. As DNA, the CDR3 is TGTGCCAGTAGTCTCCGACAGCTCGTAGGGACTGAAGCTTTCTTT. It yields the protein CASSLRQLVGTEAFF.